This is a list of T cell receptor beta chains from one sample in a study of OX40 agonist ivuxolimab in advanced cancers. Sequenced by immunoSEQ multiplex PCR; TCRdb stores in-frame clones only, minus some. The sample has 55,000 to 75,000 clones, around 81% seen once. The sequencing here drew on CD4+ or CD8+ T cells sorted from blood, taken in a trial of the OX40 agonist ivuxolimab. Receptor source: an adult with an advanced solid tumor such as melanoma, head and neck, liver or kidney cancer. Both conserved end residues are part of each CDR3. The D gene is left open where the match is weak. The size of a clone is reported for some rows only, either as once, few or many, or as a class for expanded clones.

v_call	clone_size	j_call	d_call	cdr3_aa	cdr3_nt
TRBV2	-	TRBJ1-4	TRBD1	CASSPGTGAVNEKLFF	TGTGCCAGCAGCCCCGGGACAGGGGCCGTAAATGAAAAACTGTTTTTT
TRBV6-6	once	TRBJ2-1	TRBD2	CASSYAPSGENEQFF	TGTGCCAGCAGTTACGCCCCTAGCGGAGAGAATGAGCAGTTCTTC
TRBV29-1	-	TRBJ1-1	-	CSVIHRDTEAFF	TGCAGCGTTATCCACAGGGACACTGAAGCTTTCTTT
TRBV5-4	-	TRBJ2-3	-	CASSWTDTDTQYF	TGTGCCAGCAGCTGGACAGACACAGATACGCAGTATTTT
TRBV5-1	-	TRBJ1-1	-	CASSLVGDTEAFF	TGCGCCAGCAGCTTGGTCGGGGACACTGAAGCTTTCTTT
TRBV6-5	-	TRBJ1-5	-	CASSSDIYSNQPQHF	TGTGCCAGCAGTTCCGATATATATAGCAATCAGCCCCAGCATTTT
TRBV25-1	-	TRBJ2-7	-	CASSEYAGSSYEQYF	TGTGCCAGCAGTGAATACGCAGGAAGCTCCTACGAGCAGTACTTC
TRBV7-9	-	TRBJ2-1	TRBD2	CASSPTGGLAVFDEQFF	TGTGCCAGCAGCCCCACCGGCGGACTAGCGGTCTTCGATGAGCAGTTCTTC
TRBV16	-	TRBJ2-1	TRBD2	CASSPGGGEQFF	TGTGCCAGCAGCCCTGGGGGGGGTGAGCAGTTCTTC
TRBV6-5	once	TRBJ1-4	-	CASSPQGTNEKLFF	TGTGCCAGCAGTCCACAGGGTACTAATGAAAAACTGTTTTTT
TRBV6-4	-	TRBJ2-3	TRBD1	CASSDRGPDTQYF	TGTGCCAGCTCGGACAGGGGCCCAGATACGCAGTATTTT
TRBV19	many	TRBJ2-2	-	CASSPAVLSNTGELFF	TGTGCCAGTAGTCCCGCCGTGCTCTCGAACACCGGGGAGCTGTTTTTT
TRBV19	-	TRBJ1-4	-	CASRGDGEKLFF	TGTGCCAGTCGAGGGGACGGGGAAAAACTGTTTTTT
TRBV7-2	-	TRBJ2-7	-	CASSLAGMTYEQYF	TGTGCCAGCAGCTTAGCGGGTATGACCTACGAGCAGTACTTC
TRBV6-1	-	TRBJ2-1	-	CASSEGLAREQFF	TGTGCCAGCAGTGAAGGGCTAGCTAGGGAGCAGTTCTTC
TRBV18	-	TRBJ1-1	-	CASSPFDTMNTEAFF	TGTGCCAGCTCACCCTTCGACACCATGAACACTGAAGCTTTCTTT
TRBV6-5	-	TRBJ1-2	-	CASSYAGLGYGYTF	TGTGCCAGCAGTTACGCAGGTTTGGGGTATGGCTACACCTTC
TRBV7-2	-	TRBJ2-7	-	CASSFAGGGYEQYF	TGTGCCAGCAGCTTCGCAGGGGGGGGCTACGAGCAGTACTTC
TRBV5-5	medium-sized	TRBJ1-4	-	CASSLRSPATNEKLFF	TGTGCCAGCAGCTTGAGATCCCCCGCAACTAATGAAAAACTGTTTTTT
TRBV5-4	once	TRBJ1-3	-	CASTLKAEGNTIYF	TGTGCCAGCACTTTAAAGGCAGAAGGAAACACCATATATTTT
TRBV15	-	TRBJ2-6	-	CATSRRVGVGANVLTF	TGTGCCACCAGCAGGCGCGTGGGTGTTGGGGCCAACGTCCTGACTTTC
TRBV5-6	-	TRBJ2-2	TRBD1	CASSSGTGSLSSTGELFF	TGTGCCAGCAGTTCCGGGACAGGCAGCTTGTCGAGCACCGGGGAGCTGTTTTTT
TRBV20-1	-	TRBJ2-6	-	CSATGANVLTF	TGCAGTGCCACTGGGGCCAACGTCCTGACTTTC
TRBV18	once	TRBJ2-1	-	CASSRPQFNEQFF	TGTGCCAGCTCACGCCCTCAGTTCAATGAGCAGTTCTTC
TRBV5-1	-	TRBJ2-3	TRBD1	CASSSDRASTDTQYF	TGCGCCAGCAGCTCGGACAGGGCCAGCACAGATACGCAGTATTTT
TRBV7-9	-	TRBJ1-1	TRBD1	CASSRADRGSREAFF	TGTGCCAGCAGCCGAGCGGACAGGGGTTCCCGGGAAGCTTTCTTT
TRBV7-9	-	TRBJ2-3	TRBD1	CASSVRDRGTDTQYF	TGTGCCAGCAGCGTCCGGGACAGGGGAACAGATACGCAGTATTTT
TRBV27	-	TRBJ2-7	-	CASSLLDGPRGVEQYF	TGTGCCAGCAGTTTATTAGACGGCCCCCGAGGGGTCGAGCAGTACTTC
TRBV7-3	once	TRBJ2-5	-	CASSLNTFSETQYF	TGTGCCAGCAGCTTAAATACCTTCTCAGAGACCCAGTACTTC
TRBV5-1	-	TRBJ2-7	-	CASSLEPSYYEQYF	TGCGCCAGCAGCTTGGAGCCTAGCTACTACGAGCAGTACTTC
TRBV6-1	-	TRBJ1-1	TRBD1	CASMRQGAWDTEAFF	TGTGCCAGCATGAGGCAGGGGGCGTGGGACACTGAAGCTTTCTTT
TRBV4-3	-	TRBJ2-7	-	CASSQGQETYEQYF	TGCGCCAGCAGCCAAGGTCAGGAAACCTACGAGCAGTACTTC
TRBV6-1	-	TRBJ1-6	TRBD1	CASRRDRANSPLHF	TGTGCCAGCAGACGGGACAGGGCGAATTCACCCCTCCACTTT
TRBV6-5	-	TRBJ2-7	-	CASSKKPGQTYEQYF	TGTGCCAGCAGCAAAAAACCGGGACAAACCTACGAGCAGTACTTC
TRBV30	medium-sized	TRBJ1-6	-	CAWSQGRFSPLHF	TGTGCCTGGAGTCAGGGGCGGTTTTCACCCCTCCACTTT
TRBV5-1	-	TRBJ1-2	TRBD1	CASSLGRDRDGYTF	TGCGCCAGCAGCTTGGGCCGGGACAGGGACGGCTACACCTTC
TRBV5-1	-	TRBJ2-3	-	CASSLGMSQGGTDTQYF	TGCGCCAGCAGCTTGGGGATGAGTCAGGGAGGCACAGATACGCAGTATTTT
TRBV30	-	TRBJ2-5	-	CAWSVRETQYF	TGTGCCTGGAGTGTACGGGAGACCCAGTACTTC
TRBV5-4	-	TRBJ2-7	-	CASSSQTVSSYEQYF	TGTGCCAGCAGCTCGCAGACCGTTAGCTCCTACGAGCAGTACTTC
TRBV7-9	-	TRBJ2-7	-	CASSREQVSSYEQYF	TGTGCCAGCAGCCGGGAACAGGTCAGCTCCTACGAGCAGTACTTC
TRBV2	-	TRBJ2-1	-	CASSQGSSYNEQFF	TGTGCCAGCAGTCAAGGGAGCTCCTACAATGAGCAGTTCTTC
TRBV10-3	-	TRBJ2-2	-	CAIRAGQITGELFF	TGTGCCATCAGGGCTGGACAGATCACCGGGGAGCTGTTTTTT